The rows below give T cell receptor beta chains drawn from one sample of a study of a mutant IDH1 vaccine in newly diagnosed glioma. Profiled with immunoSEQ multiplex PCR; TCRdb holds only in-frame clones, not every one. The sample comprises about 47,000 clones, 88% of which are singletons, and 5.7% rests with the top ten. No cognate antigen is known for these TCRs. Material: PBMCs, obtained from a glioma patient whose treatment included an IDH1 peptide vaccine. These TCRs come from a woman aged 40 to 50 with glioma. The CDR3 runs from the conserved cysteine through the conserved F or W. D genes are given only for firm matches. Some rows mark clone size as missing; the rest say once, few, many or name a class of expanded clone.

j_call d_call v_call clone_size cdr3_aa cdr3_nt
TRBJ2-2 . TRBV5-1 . CASSLGDWNTGELFF TGCGCCAGCAGCTTGGGGGACTGGAACACCGGGGAGCTGTTTTTT
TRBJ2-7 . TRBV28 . CASSLWGLGQGPGEQYF TGTGCCAGCAGTTTATGGGGTCTGGGACAAGGGCCGGGGGAGCAGTACTTC
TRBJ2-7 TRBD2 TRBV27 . CASSSPPTSGKTYEQYF TGTGCCAGCAGTTCCCCCCCTACTAGCGGGAAAACCTACGAGCAGTACTTC
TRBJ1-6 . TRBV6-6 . CASSRGGPNNSPLHF TGTGCCAGCAGCCGAGGGGGTCCAAATAATTCACCCCTCCACTTT
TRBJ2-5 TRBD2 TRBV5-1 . CASGPSGGRETQYF TGCGCCAGCGGCCCTAGCGGGGGTAGGGAGACCCAGTACTTC
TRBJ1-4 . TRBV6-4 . CARPWAPLDEKLFF TGTGCCCGTCCATGGGCTCCTCTCGATGAAAAACTGTTTTTT
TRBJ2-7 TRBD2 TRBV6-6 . CASSYSTSGASYEQYF TGTGCCAGCAGTTACTCGACTAGCGGGGCCTCCTACGAGCAGTACTTC
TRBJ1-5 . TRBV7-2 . CASSSRAVDPQHF TGTGCCAGCAGCTCCAGGGCGGTCGATCCCCAGCATTTT
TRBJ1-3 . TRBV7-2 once CASSFHREGNTIYF TGTGCCAGCAGCTTCCACAGGGAAGGAAACACCATATATTTT
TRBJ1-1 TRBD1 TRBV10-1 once CASSEGTGSSVVVTEAFF TGCGCCAGCAGTGAAGGGACAGGGAGTAGCGTTGTGGTCACTGAAGCTTTCTTT
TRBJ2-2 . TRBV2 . CASSGTVNTGELFF TGTGCCAGCAGTGGGACGGTGAACACCGGGGAGCTGTTTTTT
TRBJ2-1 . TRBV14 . CASSQGPYNEQFF TGTGCCAGCAGCCAAGGGCCGTACAATGAGCAGTTCTTC
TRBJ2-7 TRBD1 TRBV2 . CASTPDRGEQYF TGTGCCAGCACCCCGGACAGGGGCGAGCAGTACTTC
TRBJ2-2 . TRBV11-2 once CASSLVSGFPGELFF TGTGCCAGCAGCTTAGTTTCGGGGTTCCCCGGGGAGCTGTTTTTT
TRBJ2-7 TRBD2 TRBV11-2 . CASSPLAGGYSYEQYF TGTGCCAGCAGCCCCCTAGCGGGAGGGTATTCCTACGAGCAGTACTTC
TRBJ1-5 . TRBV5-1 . CASSLTPDSYSNQPQHF TGCGCCAGCAGCTTGACCCCGGACAGTTATAGCAATCAGCCCCAGCATTTT
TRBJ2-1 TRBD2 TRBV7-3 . CASSDGLGNEQFF TGTGCCAGCAGCGATGGACTAGGCAATGAGCAGTTCTTC
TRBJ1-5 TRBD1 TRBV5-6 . CASSFRAGGQPQHF TGTGCCAGCAGCTTTAGGGCAGGGGGTCAGCCCCAGCATTTT
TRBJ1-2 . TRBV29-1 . CSVDGRVPYGYTF TGCAGCGTTGACGGGCGGGTTCCCTATGGCTACACCTTC
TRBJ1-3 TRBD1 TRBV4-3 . CASSGTAYSGNTIYF TGCGCCAGCAGTGGGACAGCCTACTCTGGAAACACCATATATTTT
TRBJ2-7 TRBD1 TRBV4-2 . CASSQVSGQSEGYEQYF TGTGCCAGCAGCCAAGTGTCGGGACAGAGCGAAGGCTACGAGCAGTACTTC
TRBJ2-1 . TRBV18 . CASSPDRRTYNEQFF TGTGCCAGCTCACCCGACAGACGGACCTACAATGAGCAGTTCTTC
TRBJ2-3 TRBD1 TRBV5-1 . CASRGSRQGFTDTQYF TGCGCCAGCAGAGGGTCGAGACAGGGATTCACAGATACGCAGTATTTT
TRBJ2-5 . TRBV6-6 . CASRAGAQETQYF TGTGCCAGCAGGGCCGGTGCGCAAGAGACCCAGTACTTC
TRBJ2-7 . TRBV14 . CASSLEGGSYEQYF TGTGCCAGCAGCTTAGAGGGTGGCTCCTACGAGCAGTACTTC
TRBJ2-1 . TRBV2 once CASSEAGGPYNEQFF TGTGCCAGCAGTGAAGCGGGGGGGCCATACAATGAGCAGTTCTTC
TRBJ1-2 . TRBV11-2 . CASSFTGRDYGYTF TGTGCCAGCAGCTTTACTGGGAGGGATTATGGCTACACCTTC
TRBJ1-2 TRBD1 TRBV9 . CASSPTDRGDYGYTF TGTGCCAGCAGCCCAACAGACAGGGGGGACTATGGCTACACCTTC
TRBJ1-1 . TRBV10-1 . CASSESSRTEAFF TGCGCCAGCAGTGAGTCGAGTAGAACTGAAGCTTTCTTT
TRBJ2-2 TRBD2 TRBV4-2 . CASSQGSGRDNTGELFF TGTGCCAGCAGCCAAGGGAGCGGGAGAGATAACACCGGGGAGCTGTTTTTT
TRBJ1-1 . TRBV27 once CASRVGLLRGGNTEAFF TGTGCCAGCAGGGTTGGACTTTTAAGGGGCGGGAACACTGAAGCTTTCTTT
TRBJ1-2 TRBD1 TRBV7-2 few CASSLRQGAVDYGYTF TGTGCCAGCAGCCTCAGACAGGGGGCGGTGGACTATGGCTACACCTTC
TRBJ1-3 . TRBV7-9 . CAAGHRGNTIYF TGTGCAGCGGGACATCGAGGAAACACCATATATTTT
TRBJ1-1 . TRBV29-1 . CSVITGFTTEAFF TGCAGCGTGATAACAGGTTTTACCACTGAAGCTTTCTTT
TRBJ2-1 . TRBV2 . CASLSAQSGDEQFF TGTGCCAGCCTCAGCGCCCAATCGGGGGATGAGCAGTTCTTC
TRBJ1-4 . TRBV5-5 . CASSLFGATNEKLFF TGTGCCAGCAGCTTGTTTGGGGCAACTAATGAAAAACTGTTTTTT
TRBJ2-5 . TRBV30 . CAWSEGETQYF TGTGCCTGGAGCGAAGGAGAGACCCAGTACTTC
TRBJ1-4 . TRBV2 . CASRRASTNEKLFF TGTGCCAGCAGGAGGGCTTCAACTAATGAAAAACTGTTTTTT
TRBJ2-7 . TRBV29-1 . CSVGKGLTYEQYF TGCAGCGTTGGCAAGGGGCTTACGTACGAGCAGTACTTC
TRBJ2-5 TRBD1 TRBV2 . CASRSHRGRETQYF TGTGCCAGTCGTTCACACAGGGGGCGAGAGACCCAGTACTTC